The T cell receptor beta chain under discussion was sequenced for a study of shared clonotypes between healthy human individuals. Study-level results: The sole specimen, blood, was sampled, and tissue repertoires likely differ. Naive subsets generally had larger estimated richness than memory subsets.

Trimming removed 4 bases from V and 5 bases from J, with 9 bases in between. The CDR3 consists of 12 residues. CDR1 and CDR2 from the germline V gene are SGHAT and FQNNGV. CD45RO-negative CD8 cells positively selected for CCR7 made up the naive population, which excluded terminally differentiated effector memory CD45RA+ cells. Authors' data handling: Quality scores were absent from the junction-only immunoSEQ sequences, so filtering differed. Profiled with immunoSEQ multiplex PCR; TCRdb holds only in-frame clones, not every one. That table furnishes V, J and clone size, whereas the DNA furnished D and trimming. The repertoire holds about 2 million clones, with around 96% as singletons. A note on this clone: Its cognate antigen is unknown.

V usage is TRBV11-2 and J usage is TRBJ2-7; D gene uncertain. This TCR derives from a man between 18 and 35 years old in good health. The specimen sequenced was naive CD8+ T cells sorted from blood. The CDR3 is CASSSRHNEQYF. CDR3 bases: TGTGCCAGCAGCTCCCGACACAACGAGCAGTACTTC. The full variable domain, with the rest looked up from reference TRBV11-2 and TRBJ2-7, is EAGVAQSPRYKIIEKRQSVAFWCNPISGHATLYWYQQILGQGPKLLIQFQNNGVVDDSQLPKDRFSAERLKGVDSTLKIQPAKLEDSAVYLCASSSRHNEQYFGPGTRLTVT.